This entry is about one T cell receptor (beta chain). Time point meaning: blood from clinic visit 5 months post-surgery; TSC patient then seizure free. Patients received at least one anti-epileptic drug before surgery. This CDR3 is built from 16 residues. J lost 0 bases, V lost 2 bases, and 6 bases had no gene match. CDR1 and CDR2 (germline): SGHAT, FQNNGV. The data were obtained in a study of brain T cells in children with intractable seizures. Repertoires were generated with immunoSEQ multiplex PCR, while TCRdb's copy carries only in-frame clones and drops some. Among a few hundred thousand clones listed, 93% were seen once.

The sample in question was peripheral blood, obtained approximately 5 months after surgery. This sequence joins TRBV11-2 and TRBJ2-7, with TRBD1 identical over 8 bases. The receptor comes from a boy in the first two years of life with tuberous sclerosis and intractable seizures. The DNA of the CDR3 is TGTGCCAGCAGCTTAATCACAGGGGGTTCCTCCTACGAGCAGTACTTC. It encodes CASSLITGGSSYEQYF.